One and the same sample provided the 5 T cell receptor beta chains below, sequenced in a study of T cell clones after liver transplantation. Measured with immunoSEQ multiplex PCR; TCRdb has only the in-frame clones, and not every one. This table has over 25,000 clones, about 95% appearing once. The sequencing used CD8+ T cells from blood, collected 12 months after liver transplant. The receptors come from a human patient who received a liver transplant. The graft donor may have given rise to some T cells.

The gene calls are TRBV14 and TRBJ2-7; a possible D gene is TRBD2 (6 bases). The CDR3 loop spans 14 amino acids. Per germline, CDR1 SGHDN and CDR2 FVKESK. V shed 4 bases and J shed 3 bases, with 13 bases lying between them. CDR3 in amino acids: CASSPSGSLYEQYF. CDR3 in DNA: TGTGCCAGCAGCCCAAGCGGGTCCCTCTACGAGCAGTACTTC. The variable domain in full, with the rest retrieved from reference TRBV14 and TRBJ2-7, is EAGVTQFPSHSVIEKGQTVTLRCDPISGHDNLYWYRRVMGKEIKFLLHFVKESKQDESGMPNNRFLAERTGGTYSTLKVQPAELEDSGVYFCASSPSGSLYEQYFGPGTRLTVT.

The chain recombines TRBV7-9 with TRBJ2-5, with D perhaps matching TRBD1 or TRBD2 (5 bases each). This CDR3 region has 16 residues. The V gene lost 5 bases and the J gene lost 5 bases, with 21 bases spanning the gap. Per the germline V gene, CDR1 is SEHNR and CDR2 is FQNEAQ (reference sequence). The CDR3 is CASSHRDQHPGETQYF. The CDR3 DNA reads TGTGCCAGCAGCCACCGGGACCAACATCCCGGGGAGACCCAGTACTTC.

This chain links TRBV14 with TRBJ2-3, with TRBD2 matching over 9 bases. The CDR3 is made up of 18 amino acids. The germline gives CDR1 SGHDN, CDR2 FVKESK. V was pared by 1 base and J by 2 bases, with 10 bases of the junction left unmatched. The CDR3, as DNA: TGTGCCAGCAGCCAAGCTGCGCTTAGCGGGAGCCTCACAGATACGCAGTATTTT. It specifies CASSQAALSGSLTDTQYF.

The chain recombines TRBV6-1 with TRBJ2-7; 7 bases agree with TRBD1. This CDR3 contains 16 residues. Losses at the gene ends were 3 bases for V and 2 bases for J; bases not matched to a gene: 10. Per germline, CDR1 MNHNS and CDR2 SASEGT. The CDR3 sequence is CASSDWTGIYTYEQYF. CDR3 nucleotide sequence: TGTGCCAGCAGTGATTGGACAGGAATTTACACCTACGAGCAGTACTTC.

The chain joins TRBV11-2 to TRBJ2-1, with D possibly matching TRBD2 (5 bases). CDR3 length: 18 amino acids. Germline assignment: CDR1 SGHAT and CDR2 FQNNGV. Trimming pared 5 bases from V and 3 bases from J, leaving 23 bases between. The CDR3 DNA sequence: TGTGCCAGCAGCCCCCCCGCGGGTCTAGGAGGATTCTACAATGAGCAGTTCTTC. This translates into CASSPPAGLGGFYNEQFF.